A selection of T cell receptor beta chains follows, all from one sample in a study of OX40 agonist ivuxolimab in advanced cancers. Sequencing used immunoSEQ multiplex PCR; TCRdb keeps in-frame clones, though not all of them. The data hold 30,000 to 45,000 clones, with about four fifths observed a single time. The material was CD4+ or CD8+ T cells sorted from blood, obtained in a trial of the OX40 agonist ivuxolimab. Receptors were obtained from an adult with an advanced solid tumor such as melanoma, head and neck, liver or kidney cancer. CDR3s leave out the opening cysteine and the closing phenylalanine or tryptophan. Part of the rows lack a size; the others show once, few, many or a class for expanded clones.

v_call clone_size cdr3_length cdr3_aa
TRBV29-1 few 11 SVQGQSNQPQH
TRBV11-2 NA 11 ASSPRTTDTQY
TRBV27 NA 17 ASTRIGLAGGLAKNIQY
TRBV12-2 NA 14 ASRLGTGRGEYGYT
TRBV7-2 NA 11 ASSLARHNEQF
TRBV6-1 NA 13 ASSSEVTVNTEAF
TRBV12-5 NA 11 ASSQRPASPLH
TRBV7-6 NA 12 ASSSRGTGNTIY
TRBV10-1 NA 12 ASSERGKEGEQY
TRBV5-1 NA 14 ASSLVVRGSGNTIY
TRBV29-1 NA 11 SVETQGAYEQY
TRBV7-9 NA 13 ASSLGQGAKNIQY
TRBV7-3 NA 12 ASSETGQGETQY
TRBV5-1 NA 15 ASSPRAGGTLKDTQY
TRBV23-1 NA 14 ASSHTEREDRGRQY
TRBV18 NA 11 ASSGQKLDEQY
TRBV19 NA 11 ASSSDQRETQY
TRBV11-2 medium-sized 11 ASCATTCYEQY
TRBV6-6 NA 13 ASRSSGSSTDTQY
TRBV5-1 NA 13 ASRLAGQDTDTQY
TRBV4-2 once 14 ASSQDGQGNTDTQY
TRBV7-9 NA 11 ASSLGDHYEQY